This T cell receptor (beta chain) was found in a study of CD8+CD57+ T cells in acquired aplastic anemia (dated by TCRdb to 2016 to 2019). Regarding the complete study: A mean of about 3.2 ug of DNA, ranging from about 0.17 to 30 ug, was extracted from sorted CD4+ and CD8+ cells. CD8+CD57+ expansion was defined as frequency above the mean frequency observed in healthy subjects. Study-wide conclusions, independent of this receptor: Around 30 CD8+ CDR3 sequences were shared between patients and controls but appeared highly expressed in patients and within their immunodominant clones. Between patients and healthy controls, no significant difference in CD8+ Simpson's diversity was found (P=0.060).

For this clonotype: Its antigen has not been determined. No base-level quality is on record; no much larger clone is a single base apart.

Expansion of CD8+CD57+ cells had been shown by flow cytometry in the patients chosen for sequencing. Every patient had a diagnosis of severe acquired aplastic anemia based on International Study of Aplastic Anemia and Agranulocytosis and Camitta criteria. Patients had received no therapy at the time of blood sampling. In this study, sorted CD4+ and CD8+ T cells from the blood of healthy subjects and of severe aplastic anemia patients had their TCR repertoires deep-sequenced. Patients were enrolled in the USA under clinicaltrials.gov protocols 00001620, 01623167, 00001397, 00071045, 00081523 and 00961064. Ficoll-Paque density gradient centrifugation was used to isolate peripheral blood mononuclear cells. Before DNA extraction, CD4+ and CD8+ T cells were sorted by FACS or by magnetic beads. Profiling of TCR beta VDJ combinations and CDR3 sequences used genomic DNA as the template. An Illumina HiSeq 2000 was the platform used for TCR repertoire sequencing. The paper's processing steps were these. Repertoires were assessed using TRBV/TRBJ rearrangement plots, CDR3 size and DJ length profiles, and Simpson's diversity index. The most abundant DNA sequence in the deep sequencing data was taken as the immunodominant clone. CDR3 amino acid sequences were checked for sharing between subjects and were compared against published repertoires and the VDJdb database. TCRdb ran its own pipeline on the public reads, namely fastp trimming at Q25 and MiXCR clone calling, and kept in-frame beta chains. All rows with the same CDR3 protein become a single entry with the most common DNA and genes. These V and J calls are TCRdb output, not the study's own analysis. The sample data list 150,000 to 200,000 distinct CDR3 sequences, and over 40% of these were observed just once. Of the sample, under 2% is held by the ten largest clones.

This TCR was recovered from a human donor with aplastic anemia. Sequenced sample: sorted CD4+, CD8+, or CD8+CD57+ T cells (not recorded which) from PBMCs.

Read as DNA, the sequence is TGTGCCAGCAGTTTAGTCACCCCAGTGGTTGTCGTGGCTGAAGCTTTCTTT. The translation is CASSLVTPVVVVAEAFF. The chain uses TRBV6-5 and TRBJ1-1; no D gene can be assigned with confidence. The CDR3 numbers 17 residues from cysteine through phenylalanine. Only the CDR3 part of the read is kept: 51 bases, read in frame from the first base. V and J are truncated by 4 bases and 6 bases respectively, leaving an intervening sequence of 24 bases. The germline V gene gives CDR1 as MNHEY and CDR2 as SVGAGI.